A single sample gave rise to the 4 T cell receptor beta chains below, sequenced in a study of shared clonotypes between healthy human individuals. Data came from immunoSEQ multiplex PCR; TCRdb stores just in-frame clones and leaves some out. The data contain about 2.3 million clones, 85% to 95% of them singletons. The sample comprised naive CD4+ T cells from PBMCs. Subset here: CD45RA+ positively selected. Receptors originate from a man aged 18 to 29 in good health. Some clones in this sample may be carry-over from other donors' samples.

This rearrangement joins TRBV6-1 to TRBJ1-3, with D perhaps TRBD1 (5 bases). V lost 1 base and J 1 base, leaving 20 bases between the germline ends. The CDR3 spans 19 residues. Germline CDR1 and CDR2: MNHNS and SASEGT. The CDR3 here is CASSEEVYRGRGSGNTIYF. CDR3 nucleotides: TGTGCCAGCAGTGAAGAAGTGTATCGGGGCCGGGGGTCTGGAAACACCATATATTTT.

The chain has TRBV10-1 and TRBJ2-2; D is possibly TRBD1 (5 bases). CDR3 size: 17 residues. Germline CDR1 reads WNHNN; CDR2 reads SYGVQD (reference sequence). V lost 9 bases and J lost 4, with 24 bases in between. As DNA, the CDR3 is TGCGCCAGACACCCTCTGGGGCACCAGATTTGCACCGGGGAGCTGTTTTTT. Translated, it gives CARHPLGHQICTGELFF.

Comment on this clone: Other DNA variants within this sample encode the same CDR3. CDR3 nucleotides: TGTGCCAGCAGCTTAGCTGCGAACACTGAAGCTTTCTTT. Amino acid sequence: CASSLAANTEAFF. The chain joins TRBV5-4 to TRBJ1-1, with unresolved D. The CDR3 has 13 amino acids. CDR1 and CDR2 from the germline V gene are SGHNT and YYREEE (reference sequence). Trimming took off 2 bases at V and 1 base at J, with 6 bases between the two ends.

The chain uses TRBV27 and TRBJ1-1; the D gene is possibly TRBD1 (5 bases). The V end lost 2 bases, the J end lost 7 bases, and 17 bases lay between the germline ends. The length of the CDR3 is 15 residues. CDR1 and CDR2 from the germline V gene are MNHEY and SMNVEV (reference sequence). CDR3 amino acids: CASSLEGRPRFEAFF. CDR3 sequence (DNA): TGTGCCAGCAGTTTAGAGGGACGGCCTCGGTTTGAAGCTTTCTTT.